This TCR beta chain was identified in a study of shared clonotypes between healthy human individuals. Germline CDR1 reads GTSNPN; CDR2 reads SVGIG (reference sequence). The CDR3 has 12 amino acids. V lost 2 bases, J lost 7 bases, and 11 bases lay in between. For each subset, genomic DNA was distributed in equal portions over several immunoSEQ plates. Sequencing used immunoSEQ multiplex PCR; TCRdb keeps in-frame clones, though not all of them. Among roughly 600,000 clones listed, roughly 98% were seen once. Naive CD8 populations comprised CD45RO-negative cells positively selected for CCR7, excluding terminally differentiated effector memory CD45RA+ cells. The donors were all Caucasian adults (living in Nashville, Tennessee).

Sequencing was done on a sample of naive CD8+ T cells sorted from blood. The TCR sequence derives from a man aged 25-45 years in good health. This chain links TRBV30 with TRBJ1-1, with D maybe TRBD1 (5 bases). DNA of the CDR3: TGTGCCTGGAGTCCGGGGGGGTATGAAGCTTTCTTT. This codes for CAWSPGGYEAFF.